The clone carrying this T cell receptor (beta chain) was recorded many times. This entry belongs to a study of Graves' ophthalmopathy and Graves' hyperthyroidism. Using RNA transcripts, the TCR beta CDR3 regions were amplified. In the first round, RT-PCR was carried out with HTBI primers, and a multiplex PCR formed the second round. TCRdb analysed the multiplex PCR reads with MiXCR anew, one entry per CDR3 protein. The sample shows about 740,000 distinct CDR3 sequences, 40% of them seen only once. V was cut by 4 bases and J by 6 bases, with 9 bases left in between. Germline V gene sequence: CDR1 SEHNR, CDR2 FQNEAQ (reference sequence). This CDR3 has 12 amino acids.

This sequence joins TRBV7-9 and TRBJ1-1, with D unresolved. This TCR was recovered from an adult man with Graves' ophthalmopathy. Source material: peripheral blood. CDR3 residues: CASSSKSAEAFF. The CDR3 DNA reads TGTGCCAGCAGCTCAAAGTCGGCTGAAGCTTTCTTT.